The rows below give T cell receptor beta chains drawn from one sample of a study of blood T cells in healthy people across ages. TCRdb reanalysed the 5' RACE reads using MiXCR and keeps one entry per CDR3 protein. The table records over 1.5 million distinct CDR3 sequences, approximately 50% of them present only once. Material for sequencing was blood. Receptor source: a woman in her 40s in good health. Both conserved end residues are part of each CDR3. Each record gives: clone size, J gene, D gene, V gene, CDR3 DNA, CDR3 protein. A D gene is named only where the DNA matches it firmly. Expanded clones are given a class, and other clones once, few, many or no size at all.

- | TRBJ1-4 | TRBD1 | TRBV9 | TGTGCCAGCAGCCCCCTTATTGTCGGGACAGCCGATGAAAAACTGTTTTTT | CASSPLIVGTADEKLFF
- | TRBJ2-3 | TRBD2 | TRBV4-3 | TGCGCCAGCAACCAAGATTGGACTAGCGGGGGGCGCACAGATACGCAGTATTTT | CASNQDWTSGGRTDTQYF
- | TRBJ2-1 | - | TRBV28 | TGTGCCAGCCCGAGTCGTCACAATGAGCAGTTCTTC | CASPSRHNEQFF
many | TRBJ2-3 | - | TRBV18 | TGTGCCAGCAGTCCCCGCGAAACAGATACGCAGTATTTT | CASSPRETDTQYF
- | TRBJ2-3 | TRBD2 | TRBV5-1 | TGCGCCAGCACTCAACGGCCTAGCGGGGGAATCACAGATACGCAGTATTTT | CASTQRPSGGITDTQYF
few | TRBJ2-1 | - | TRBV28 | TGTGCCAGCAGTATCGGGGGGCCTTCGGGTGAGCAGTTCTTC | CASSIGGPSGEQFF
- | TRBJ2-7 | - | TRBV5-1 | TGCGCCAGCACTGAGGACGGCTCCTACGAGCAGTACTTC | CASTEDGSYEQYF
- | TRBJ2-1 | TRBD1 | TRBV11-2 | TGTGCCAGCAGTTTACAGGGGGACTCCTACAATGAGCAGTTCTTC | CASSLQGDSYNEQFF
few | TRBJ2-7 | - | TRBV20-1 | TGCAGTGCTAGCTTGGGGGGAGGTTCGGCCTACGAGCAGTACTTC | CSASLGGGSAYEQYF
- | TRBJ2-1 | - | TRBV12-3/TRBV12-4 | TGTGCCAGCAGTTCCACTAGATCCGGGGAGCAGTTCTTC | CASSSTRSGEQFF
- | TRBJ2-4 | - | TRBV12-3/TRBV12-4 | TGTGCCAGCAGTTTATCCCCTAAGGGGGGAGGCCAGTACTTC | CASSLSPKGGGQYF
few | TRBJ2-7 | TRBD1 | TRBV6-5 | TGTGCCAGCACCAAGGACAGGGTTGCCTACGAGCAGTACTTC | CASTKDRVAYEQYF
few | TRBJ2-3 | - | TRBV13 | TGTGCCAGCACCTATAACACAGATACGCAGTATTTT | CASTYNTDTQYF
- | TRBJ2-4 | TRBD2 | TRBV20-1 | TGCAGTGCTACTCCGGGACTAGCGGGGTTACGGTACATTCAGTACTTC | CSATPGLAGLRYIQYF
- | TRBJ1-5 | TRBD1 | TRBV19 | TGTGCCAGTAGTACGCACGCAGGACAGGGGCAGAATCAGCCCCAGCATTTT | CASSTHAGQGQNQPQHF
few | TRBJ2-4 | - | TRBV6-6 | TGTGCCAGCAGTTACCTGGGGACCCTAGCCAAAAACATTCAGTACTTC | CASSYLGTLAKNIQYF
- | TRBJ2-5 | - | TRBV20-1 | TGCAGTGCTAGGGATGAGACCCAGTACTTC | CSARDETQYF
- | TRBJ2-7 | - | TRBV20-1 | TGCAGTGCTCCGCGGGGTGCGGCCTACGAGCAGTACTTC | CSAPRGAAYEQYF